This TCR beta chain derives from a study of early T cells in non-severe SARS-CoV-2 infection. This clonotype was seen many times. One entry per CDR3 protein results from TCRdb running MiXCR on the 5' RACE reads. The data contain about 70,000 distinct CDR3 sequences, around an eighth of them singletons. The specimen was whole blood. This receptor was identified in an adult who was a healthcare worker with PCR-confirmed SARS-CoV-2 infection or an uninfected control (not recorded which).

The CDR3 is CASREWGKETQYF. The CDR3, as DNA: TGTGCCAGCAGAGAATGGGGAAAAGAGACCCAGTACTTC. The chain couples TRBV12-3 or TRBV12-4 to TRBJ2-5, with D unclear. CDR3 length equals 13 residues. V lost 6 bases, J lost 3 bases, and 11 bases lay in between.